This T cell receptor beta chain was sequenced for a study of blood T cell repertoires in COVID-19. Sequencing used immunoSEQ multiplex PCR; TCRdb keeps in-frame clones, though not all of them. The sample lists roughly 180,000 clones, approximately 85% seen once, with 6.5% to 7.5% in the top ten. This CDR3 comprises 13 residues. V lost 0 bases and J lost 7, with 7 bases in between. In germline, CDR1 is ENHRY, CDR2 SYGVKD. The chain has TRBV10-3 and TRBJ2-1; D is uncertain. The sequence was obtained from a man of 80 years or more with COVID-19, enrolled during active disease. Sample: peripheral blood. As DNA, the CDR3 is TGTGCCATCAGTGAGTCTGACGGGAATGAGCAGTTCTTC. Protein: CAISESDGNEQFF.